The next 9 T cell receptor beta chains were all read from a single sample in a study of blood T cells in healthy people across ages. Together with a sample-barcoded 5' primer, a J-beta primer mix was included in a second PCR lasting about 6 to 11 cycles. TCRdb recomputed calls from the 5' RACE reads with MiXCR, one row per CDR3 protein. The profile shows 600,000 to 800,000 distinct CDR3 sequences, under 25% of them singletons. Sequenced material: blood. All receptors come from a man between 65 and 85 years old in good health.

The chain recombines TRBV6-2 or TRBV6-3 with TRBJ1-4; D gene uncertain. The germline CDR1 and CDR2 sequences are MNHEY and SVGEGT. The V and J ends lost 8 bases and 6 bases respectively, with 22 bases between them. CDR3 length equals 16 residues. The DNA of the CDR3 is TGTGCCAGCCGGCCCCGACCTACTAGTGCGGATGAAAAACTGTTTTTT. This gives the protein CASRPRPTSADEKLFF.

The chain joins TRBV20-1 to TRBJ2-1; 14 nucleotides agree with TRBD2. V lost 4 bases to trimming and J lost 8 bases; unmatched junction nucleotides: 10. Germline lookup yields CDR1 DFQATT and CDR2 SNEGSKA (reference sequence). The CDR3 extends over 16 amino acids. The CDR3 loop reads CSAMGGLAGVFDEQFF. DNA of the CDR3: TGCAGTGCTATGGGGGGACTAGCGGGAGTTTTCGATGAGCAGTTCTTC.

The chain carries TRBV5-1 and TRBJ2-5; TRBD1 agrees at 7 bases. In germline, CDR1 is SGHRS, CDR2 YFSETQ. J lost 5 bases, V lost 1 base, and 14 bases had no gene match. The CDR3 extends over 17 amino acids. The CDR3 reads CASSLQPTGASGETQYF. CDR3 DNA: TGCGCCAGCAGCTTGCAACCCACAGGGGCCTCGGGGGAGACCCAGTACTTC.

This clonotype was seen a few times. The genes are TRBV7-9 and TRBJ2-3, with D perhaps matching TRBD2 (6 bases). The V end was cut by 5 bases, the J end by 8 bases, with 20 bases between. CDR3 size: 15 residues. The germline V gene encodes CDR1 SEHNR and CDR2 FQNEAQ (reference sequence). The CDR3 nucleotides read TGTGCCAGCAGCCCAGGAGGAGGGAGTGGAGGTACGCAGTATTTT. Its protein product is CASSPGGGSGGTQYF.

The chain recombines TRBV20-1 with TRBJ2-7, with 7 nucleotides matching TRBD1. The CDR3 runs to 17 residues. CDR1 is DFQATT and CDR2 is SNEGSKA in the germline V gene (reference sequence). V gave up 0 bases and J gave up 3 bases; unmatched junction bases: 14. CDR3 residues: CSARDSARQGHDYEQYF. DNA of the CDR3: TGCAGTGCTAGAGACTCCGCCCGACAGGGCCATGACTACGAGCAGTACTTC.

This clonotype was counted at least ten times. This chain links TRBV5-1 with TRBJ1-6, with D perhaps matching TRBD1 (6 bases). V was cut by 5 bases and J by 7 bases, with 16 bases left in between. There are 15 residues in the CDR3. The germline gives CDR1 SGHRS, CDR2 YFSETQ. CDR3 amino acids: CASSQSGTRNSPLHF. In DNA form, the CDR3 reads TGCGCCAGCAGTCAGAGCGGGACACGGAATTCACCCCTCCACTTT.

There are many counts of this clonotype. The CDR3: CASRPGHGGPEQYF. The CDR3 DNA is TGTGCCAGCAGGCCGGGACATGGAGGACCCGAGCAGTACTTC. This chain uses TRBV2 with TRBJ2-7; D is perhaps TRBD1 (6 bases). The CDR3 is 14 residues long. V lost 6 bases, J lost 6 bases, and 18 bases lay in between. Per germline, CDR1 SNHLY and CDR2 FYNNEI.

This clonotype occurred a few times. The chain links TRBV20-1 to TRBJ2-7; D may be TRBD1 (6 bases). The CDR3 runs 14 residues. V shed 1 base and J shed 0 bases, with 10 bases lying between them. Germline CDR1 is DFQATT and CDR2 is SNEGSKA (reference sequence). CDR3 in amino acids: CSARAFRGSYEQYF. The CDR3 DNA is TGCAGTGCTAGAGCGTTCAGGGGCTCCTACGAGCAGTACTTC.

The chain combines TRBV28 with TRBJ1-2; 9 bases line up with TRBD1. Looked up from germline, CDR1 is MDHEN and CDR2 is SYDVKM. The CDR3 totals 14 residues. Unmatched junction bases numbered 2, after V lost 5 bases and J lost 1 base. The CDR3 nucleotides are TGTGCCAGCAGTGGGACAGGGTATAACTATGGCTACACCTTC. Amino acid sequence: CASSGTGYNYGYTF.